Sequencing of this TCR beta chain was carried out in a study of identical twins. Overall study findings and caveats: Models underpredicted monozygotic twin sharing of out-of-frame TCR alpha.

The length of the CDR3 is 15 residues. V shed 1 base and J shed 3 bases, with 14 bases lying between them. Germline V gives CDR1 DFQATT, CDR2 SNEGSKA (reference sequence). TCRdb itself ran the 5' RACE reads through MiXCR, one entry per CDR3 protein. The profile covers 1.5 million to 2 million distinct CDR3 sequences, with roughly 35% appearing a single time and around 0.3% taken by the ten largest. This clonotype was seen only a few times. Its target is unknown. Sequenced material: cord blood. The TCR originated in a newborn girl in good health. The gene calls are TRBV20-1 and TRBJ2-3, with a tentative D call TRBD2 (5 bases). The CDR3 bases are TGCAGTGCTAGAGCCGGGGTTGATGTGACAGATACGCAGTATTTT. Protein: CSARAGVDVTDTQYF.